The text below deals with one TCR beta chain. Its antigen is not identified. This CDR3 contains 15 residues. In germline, CDR1 is MNHEY, CDR2 SMNVEV (reference sequence). Germline trimming cut 6 bases from V and 0 bases from J; bases unmatched to any gene: 4. The sample originates from a study of OX40 agonist ivuxolimab in advanced cancers. Study in general: Patients were dosed intravenously with ivuxolimab at 0.01 to 10 mg/kg every 2 weeks.

Profiled with immunoSEQ multiplex PCR; TCRdb holds only in-frame clones, not every one. The repertoire holds some 64,000 clones, with approximately 88% as singletons. General study results and limits: The specificity for antigen of the expanded peripheral T cells was not determined. Blood T cells, both CD4+ and CD8+, expanded clonally by week 6 at 0.1 to 3.0 mg/kg.

The rearrangement uses TRBV27 and TRBJ2-3, with 9 bases identical to TRBD2. This TCR was recovered from an adult with an advanced solid tumor such as melanoma, head and neck, liver or kidney cancer. The specimen comprised CD4+ or CD8+ T cells sorted from blood, sampled in a trial of the OX40 agonist ivuxolimab. CDR3 sequence (DNA): TGTGCCAGCAGAAGACTAGCGGTCAGCACAGATACGCAGTATTTT. It is translated as CASRRLAVSTDTQYF.